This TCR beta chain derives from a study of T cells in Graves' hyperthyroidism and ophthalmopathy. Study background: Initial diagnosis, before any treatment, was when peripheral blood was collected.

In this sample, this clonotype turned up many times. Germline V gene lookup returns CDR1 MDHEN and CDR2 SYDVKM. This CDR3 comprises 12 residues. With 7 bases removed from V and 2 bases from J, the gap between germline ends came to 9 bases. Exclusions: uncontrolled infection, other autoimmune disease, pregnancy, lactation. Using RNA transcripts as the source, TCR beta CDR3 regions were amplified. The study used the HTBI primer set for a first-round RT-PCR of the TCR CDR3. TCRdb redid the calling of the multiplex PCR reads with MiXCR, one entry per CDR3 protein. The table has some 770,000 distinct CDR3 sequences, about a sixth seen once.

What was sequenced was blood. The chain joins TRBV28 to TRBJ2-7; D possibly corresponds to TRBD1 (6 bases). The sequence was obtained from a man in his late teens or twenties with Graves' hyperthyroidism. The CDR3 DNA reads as TGTGCCAGCAAAACAGGGCCCTACGAGCAGTACTTC. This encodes CASKTGPYEQYF.